A selection of T cell receptor beta chains follows, all from one sample in a study of a mutant IDH1 vaccine in newly diagnosed glioma. This table comes from immunoSEQ multiplex PCR, and its TCRdb copy is limited to in-frame clones, with some not included. The data show about 26,000 clones, roughly 80% seen once. The antigens for these receptors are not known. The sample was PBMCs, taken from a glioma patient whose treatment included an IDH1 peptide vaccine. The receptors originated from a man between 25 and 39 years old with glioma. Both conserved end residues are part of each CDR3. A D gene is named only where the DNA matches it firmly. Rows may omit the clone size; those that give it use once, few, many or a size class.

j_call: TRBJ2-7; v_call: TRBV30; d_call: .; clone_size: few; cdr3_nt: TGTGCCTGGATCGAGCAAAGCTCCTACGAGCAGTACTTC; cdr3_aa: CAWIEQSSYEQYF
j_call: TRBJ1-4; v_call: TRBV6-4; d_call: TRBD1; clone_size: .; cdr3_nt: TGTGCCAGCAGTAGATGGGGACAGGGGAAGAATGAAAAACTGTTTTTT; cdr3_aa: CASSRWGQGKNEKLFF
j_call: TRBJ1-2; v_call: TRBV10-3; d_call: .; clone_size: .; cdr3_nt: TGTGCCATCAGTGAGATTGCGGGCAGTGATGGCTACACCTTC; cdr3_aa: CAISEIAGSDGYTF
j_call: TRBJ1-4; v_call: TRBV4-3; d_call: .; clone_size: .; cdr3_nt: TGCGCCAGCAGCCAAGAACAGGGTCGGGAAAAACTGTTTTTT; cdr3_aa: CASSQEQGREKLFF
j_call: TRBJ2-5; v_call: TRBV6-5; d_call: TRBD2; clone_size: few; cdr3_nt: TGTGCCAGCACCAAGGGGACTAGCGGAAAAGAGACCCAGTACTTC; cdr3_aa: CASTKGTSGKETQYF
j_call: TRBJ2-7; v_call: TRBV2; d_call: .; clone_size: few; cdr3_nt: TGTGCCAGCAGTGATGCGGGTTCCTACGAGCAGTACTTC; cdr3_aa: CASSDAGSYEQYF
j_call: TRBJ2-3; v_call: TRBV9; d_call: TRBD2; clone_size: .; cdr3_nt: TGTGCCAGCAGCGTTCTACTAGCGGGGGGCACAGATACGCAGTATTTT; cdr3_aa: CASSVLLAGGTDTQYF
j_call: TRBJ2-7; v_call: TRBV18; d_call: TRBD2; clone_size: .; cdr3_nt: TGTGCCAGCTCACCTGGGACTAGCGGGGGGCTCGAGCAGTACTTC; cdr3_aa: CASSPGTSGGLEQYF
j_call: TRBJ1-3; v_call: TRBV7-8; d_call: .; clone_size: .; cdr3_nt: TGTGCCAGCAGCTTAGTTTTGCCAGAACCTCAACATGGAAACACCATATATTTT; cdr3_aa: CASSLVLPEPQHGNTIYF
j_call: TRBJ2-1; v_call: TRBV4-3; d_call: .; clone_size: .; cdr3_nt: TGCGCCAGCAGCCAAGTGGGGGAGCTCTACAATGAGCAGTTCTTC; cdr3_aa: CASSQVGELYNEQFF
j_call: TRBJ1-2; v_call: TRBV6-1; d_call: .; clone_size: .; cdr3_nt: TGTGCCAGCAGTGGAGGCTATGGCTACACCTTC; cdr3_aa: CASSGGYGYTF
j_call: TRBJ2-5; v_call: TRBV13; d_call: .; clone_size: .; cdr3_nt: TGTGCCAGCAGCTTAGGCGGTAGCTGGATCGGGGAGCAGTACTTC; cdr3_aa: CASSLGGSWIGEQYF
j_call: TRBJ2-1; v_call: TRBV28; d_call: TRBD2; clone_size: few; cdr3_nt: TGTGCCAGCAGATCGAGACTAGCGGGATCCAACAATGAGCAGTTCTTC; cdr3_aa: CASRSRLAGSNNEQFF
j_call: TRBJ2-7; v_call: TRBV7-6; d_call: TRBD2; clone_size: .; cdr3_nt: TGTGCCAGCAGCTCCCGTAGCGGGCCGCTCGAGCAGTACTTC; cdr3_aa: CASSSRSGPLEQYF
j_call: TRBJ2-7; v_call: TRBV14; d_call: TRBD2; clone_size: .; cdr3_nt: TGTGCCAGCAGCCACCGAAGACGGCTAGGACTAGCGGGGGTCTACGAGCAGTACTTC; cdr3_aa: CASSHRRRLGLAGVYEQYF
j_call: TRBJ1-5; v_call: TRBV6-5; d_call: .; clone_size: .; cdr3_nt: TGTGCCAGCAGTTCACCGGACCGAAATCAGCCCCAGCATTTT; cdr3_aa: CASSSPDRNQPQHF
j_call: TRBJ1-5; v_call: TRBV28; d_call: .; clone_size: .; cdr3_nt: TGTGCCAGCTTAGGAGGGGTGACGGGGATTCAGCCCCAGCATTTT; cdr3_aa: CASLGGVTGIQPQHF
j_call: TRBJ2-4; v_call: TRBV19; d_call: .; clone_size: .; cdr3_nt: TGTGCCAGTAGTATAGTCGAAAACATTCAGTACTTC; cdr3_aa: CASSIVENIQYF
j_call: TRBJ1-1; v_call: TRBV4-1; d_call: .; clone_size: .; cdr3_nt: TGCGCCAGCAGCCAAGAAGGGTCCGTCCGAGGCACTGAAGCTTTCTTT; cdr3_aa: CASSQEGSVRGTEAFF
j_call: TRBJ2-5; v_call: TRBV5-1; d_call: TRBD1; clone_size: .; cdr3_nt: TGCGCCAGCAGCTTGAGGACAGGGGGCGCATTAGGGGAGACCCAGTACTTC; cdr3_aa: CASSLRTGGALGETQYF
j_call: TRBJ1-3; v_call: TRBV29-1; d_call: .; clone_size: .; cdr3_nt: TGCAGCGTTGCTAACTCTGGAAACACCATATATTTT; cdr3_aa: CSVANSGNTIYF
j_call: TRBJ2-2; v_call: TRBV9; d_call: .; clone_size: .; cdr3_nt: TGTGCCAGCAGCGTCCTCGCGAGGCCCGACACCGGGGAGCTGTTTTTT; cdr3_aa: CASSVLARPDTGELFF
j_call: TRBJ1-2; v_call: TRBV28; d_call: .; clone_size: .; cdr3_nt: TGTGCCAGCAGTTTAACCGGGGGTGGCTACACCTTC; cdr3_aa: CASSLTGGGYTF
j_call: TRBJ1-2; v_call: TRBV7-9; d_call: .; clone_size: .; cdr3_nt: TGTGCCAGCAGCTTAGGTCCTAAGGGCACAGACGGCTACACCTTC; cdr3_aa: CASSLGPKGTDGYTF
j_call: TRBJ2-3; v_call: TRBV7-2; d_call: .; clone_size: .; cdr3_nt: TGTGCCAGCAGCTCAATTTTCACAGATACGCAGTATTTT; cdr3_aa: CASSSIFTDTQYF
j_call: TRBJ1-2; v_call: TRBV19; d_call: .; clone_size: .; cdr3_nt: TGTGCCAGTACCCCTGCCCCGGGGATCTTACACGGCTACACCTTC; cdr3_aa: CASTPAPGILHGYTF
j_call: TRBJ1-1; v_call: TRBV25-1; d_call: .; clone_size: .; cdr3_nt: TGTGCCAGCAGTCGGGGTGAACGGGTCACTGAAGCTTTCTTT; cdr3_aa: CASSRGERVTEAFF
j_call: TRBJ2-3; v_call: TRBV9; d_call: TRBD2; clone_size: .; cdr3_nt: TGTGCCAGCAGCCCGGGGGGGGGAGGCACAGATACGCAGTATTTT; cdr3_aa: CASSPGGGGTDTQYF
j_call: TRBJ2-7; v_call: TRBV4-1; d_call: .; clone_size: .; cdr3_nt: TGCGCCAGCAGCCAAGTCAGAGACAGGAACATTCGGTACGAGCAGTACTTC; cdr3_aa: CASSQVRDRNIRYEQYF
j_call: TRBJ1-2; v_call: TRBV30; d_call: .; clone_size: .; cdr3_nt: TGTGCCTGGAGTGTAGGGGGAACAGGAATCCATGGCTACACCTTC; cdr3_aa: CAWSVGGTGIHGYTF
j_call: TRBJ1-3; v_call: TRBV30; d_call: .; clone_size: .; cdr3_nt: TGTGCCTGGAGTGTGACCGCTGGAAACACCATATATTTT; cdr3_aa: CAWSVTAGNTIYF
j_call: TRBJ1-2; v_call: TRBV30; d_call: .; clone_size: .; cdr3_nt: TGTGCCTGGAGTGTGAAGGGATCGAATGGCTACACCTTC; cdr3_aa: CAWSVKGSNGYTF
j_call: TRBJ1-5; v_call: TRBV19; d_call: .; clone_size: few; cdr3_nt: TGTGCCAGTAGTATTCGGGGGGAGGGGAGCAATCAGCCCCAGCATTTT; cdr3_aa: CASSIRGEGSNQPQHF
j_call: TRBJ2-5; v_call: TRBV19; d_call: TRBD2; clone_size: .; cdr3_nt: TGTGCCAGTAGTGCAGATCAGGGAGGGCGGGAGACCCAGTACTTC; cdr3_aa: CASSADQGGRETQYF
j_call: TRBJ2-5; v_call: TRBV29-1; d_call: TRBD1; clone_size: .; cdr3_nt: TGCAGCGCCCCCCTGCAGGGGGCCAAGACCCAGTACTTC; cdr3_aa: CSAPLQGAKTQYF
j_call: TRBJ1-1; v_call: TRBV10-3; d_call: TRBD1; clone_size: .; cdr3_nt: TGTGCCATCAGTTCGCCTGAAACGGGACAGGGAAAGCACACTGAAGCTTTCTTT; cdr3_aa: CAISSPETGQGKHTEAFF
j_call: TRBJ1-2; v_call: TRBV30; d_call: .; clone_size: .; cdr3_nt: TGTGCCTGGGGTATAGAAGGCTATGGCTACACCTTC; cdr3_aa: CAWGIEGYGYTF
j_call: TRBJ2-7; v_call: TRBV19; d_call: .; clone_size: .; cdr3_nt: TGTGCCAGTAGTATAGGAGCAGGATCCTACGAGCAGTACTTC; cdr3_aa: CASSIGAGSYEQYF
j_call: TRBJ1-5; v_call: TRBV4-1; d_call: .; clone_size: .; cdr3_nt: TGCGCCAGCAGCACCGCAGGAGGTAGCAATCAGCCCCAGCATTTT; cdr3_aa: CASSTAGGSNQPQHF
j_call: TRBJ1-2; v_call: TRBV19; d_call: .; clone_size: .; cdr3_nt: TGTGCCAGTACCTCCCTTGGAGGGAACAATGGCTACACCTTC; cdr3_aa: CASTSLGGNNGYTF
j_call: TRBJ2-7; v_call: TRBV30; d_call: TRBD2; clone_size: .; cdr3_nt: TGTGCCTGGAGTGTCCTAGCGGACTCCTACGAGCAGTACTTC; cdr3_aa: CAWSVLADSYEQYF
j_call: TRBJ2-1; v_call: TRBV5-1; d_call: .; clone_size: once; cdr3_nt: TGCGCCAGCAGCTTGAACACAGTTTACAATGAGCAGTTCTTC; cdr3_aa: CASSLNTVYNEQFF
j_call: TRBJ1-3; v_call: TRBV5-1; d_call: .; clone_size: .; cdr3_nt: TGCGCCAGCAGCCTACAGGGACACACCATATATTTT; cdr3_aa: CASSLQGHTIYF
j_call: TRBJ1-1; v_call: TRBV2; d_call: TRBD1; clone_size: .; cdr3_nt: TGTGCCAGCAGTGAAGATAGGGGGCACCCTTGGAACACTGAAGCTTTCTTT; cdr3_aa: CASSEDRGHPWNTEAFF
j_call: TRBJ1-2; v_call: TRBV27; d_call: TRBD1; clone_size: .; cdr3_nt: TGTGCCAGCAGTTCCGGGACAGGCCCCTATGGCTACACCTTC; cdr3_aa: CASSSGTGPYGYTF
j_call: TRBJ1-2; v_call: TRBV5-1; d_call: .; clone_size: .; cdr3_nt: TGCGCCAGCAGCCTCGCCGGTGGTGGCTACACCTTC; cdr3_aa: CASSLAGGGYTF
j_call: TRBJ1-5; v_call: TRBV4-1; d_call: .; clone_size: .; cdr3_nt: TGCGCCAGCAGGCAAGGGGCTGGGGCCGGGGCTCAGCCCCAGCATTTT; cdr3_aa: CASRQGAGAGAQPQHF
j_call: TRBJ2-1; v_call: TRBV14; d_call: .; clone_size: .; cdr3_nt: TGTGCCAGCAGCCGGGTGTCAGGGTATGAGCAGTTCTTC; cdr3_aa: CASSRVSGYEQFF
j_call: TRBJ2-7; v_call: TRBV19; d_call: .; clone_size: .; cdr3_nt: TGTGCCAGTTCCCCGGCTGCCGCCTACGAGCAGTACTTC; cdr3_aa: CASSPAAAYEQYF
j_call: TRBJ1-5; v_call: TRBV10-2; d_call: .; clone_size: .; cdr3_nt: TGCGCCAGCAGTGTGGCAGAAAATCAGCCCCAGCATTTT; cdr3_aa: CASSVAENQPQHF
j_call: TRBJ1-1; v_call: TRBV20-1; d_call: TRBD1; clone_size: .; cdr3_nt: TGCAGTGCTGACAGGGGTACTGAAGCTTTCTTT; cdr3_aa: CSADRGTEAFF
j_call: TRBJ1-5; v_call: TRBV27; d_call: TRBD1; clone_size: .; cdr3_nt: TGTGCCAGCAGGGAGACAGGGGGCGACAATCAGCCCCAGCATTTT; cdr3_aa: CASRETGGDNQPQHF
j_call: TRBJ1-2; v_call: TRBV4-1; d_call: .; clone_size: .; cdr3_nt: TGCGCCAGCAGTCCGGGGGTTAATGGCTACACCTTC; cdr3_aa: CASSPGVNGYTF